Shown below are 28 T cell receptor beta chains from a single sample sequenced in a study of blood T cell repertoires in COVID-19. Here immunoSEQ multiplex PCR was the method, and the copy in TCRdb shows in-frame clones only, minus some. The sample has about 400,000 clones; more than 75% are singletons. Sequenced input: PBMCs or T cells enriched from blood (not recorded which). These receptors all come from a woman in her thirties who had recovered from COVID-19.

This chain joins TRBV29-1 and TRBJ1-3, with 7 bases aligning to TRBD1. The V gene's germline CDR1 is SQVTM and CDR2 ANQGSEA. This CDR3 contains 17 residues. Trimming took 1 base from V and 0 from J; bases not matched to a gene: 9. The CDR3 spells CSVEGPWTGGSGNTIYF. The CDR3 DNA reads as TGCAGCGTTGAAGGGCCCTGGACAGGCGGCTCTGGAAACACCATATATTTT.

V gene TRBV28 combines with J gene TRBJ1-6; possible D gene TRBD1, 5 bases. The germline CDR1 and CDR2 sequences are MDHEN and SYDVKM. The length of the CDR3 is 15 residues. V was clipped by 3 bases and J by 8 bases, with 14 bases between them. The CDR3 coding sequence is TGTGCCAGCAGTTTGGGGGGGAATAATTATTCACCCCTCCACTTT. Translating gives CASSLGGNNYSPLHF. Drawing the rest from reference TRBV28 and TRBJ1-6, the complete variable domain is DVKVTQSSRYLVKRTGEKVFLECVQDMDHENMFWYRQDPGLGLRLIYFSYDVKMKEKGDIPEGYSVSREKKERFSLILESASTNQTSMYLCASSLGGNNYSPLHFGNGTRLTVT.

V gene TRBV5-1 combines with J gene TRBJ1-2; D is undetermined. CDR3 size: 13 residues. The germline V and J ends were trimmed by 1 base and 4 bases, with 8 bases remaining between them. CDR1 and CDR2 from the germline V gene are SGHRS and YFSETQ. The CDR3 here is CASSLYLSYGYTF. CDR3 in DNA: TGCGCCAGCAGCTTGTACCTGAGCTATGGCTACACCTTC.

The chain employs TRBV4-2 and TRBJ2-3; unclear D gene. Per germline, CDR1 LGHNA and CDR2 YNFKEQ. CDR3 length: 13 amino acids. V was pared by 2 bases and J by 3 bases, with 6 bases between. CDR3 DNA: TGTGCCAGCAGCCAATCTTTAACAGATACGCAGTATTTT. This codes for CASSQSLTDTQYF.

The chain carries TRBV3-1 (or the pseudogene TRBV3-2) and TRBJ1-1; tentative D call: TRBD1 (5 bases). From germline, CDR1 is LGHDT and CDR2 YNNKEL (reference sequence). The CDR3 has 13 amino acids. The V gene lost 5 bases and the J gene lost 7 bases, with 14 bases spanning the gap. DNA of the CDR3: TGTGCCAGCAGCATCAGGGAGGCTGATGAAGCTTTCTTT. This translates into CASSIREADEAFF.

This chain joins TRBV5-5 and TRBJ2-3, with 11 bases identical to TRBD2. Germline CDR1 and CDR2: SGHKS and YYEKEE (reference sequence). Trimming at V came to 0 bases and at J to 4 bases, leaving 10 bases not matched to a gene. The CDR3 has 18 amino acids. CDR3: CASSLEGSGGAGADTQYF. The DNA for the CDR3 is TGTGCCAGCAGCTTGGAGGGTAGCGGGGGGGCCGGTGCAGATACGCAGTATTTT.

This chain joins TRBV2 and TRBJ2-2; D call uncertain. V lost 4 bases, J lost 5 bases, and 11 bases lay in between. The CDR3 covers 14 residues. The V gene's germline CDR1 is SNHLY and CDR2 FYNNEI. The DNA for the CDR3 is TGTGCCAGCAGTGGGGTGAGGCGGACCGGGGAGCTGTTTTTT. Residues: CASSGVRRTGELFF.

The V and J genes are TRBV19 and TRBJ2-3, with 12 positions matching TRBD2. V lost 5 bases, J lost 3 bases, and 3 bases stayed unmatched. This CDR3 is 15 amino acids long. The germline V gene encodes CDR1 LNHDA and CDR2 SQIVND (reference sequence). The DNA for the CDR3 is TGTGCCAGTAGTCAACTAGCGGGAGGTACAGATACGCAGTATTTT. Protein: CASSQLAGGTDTQYF.

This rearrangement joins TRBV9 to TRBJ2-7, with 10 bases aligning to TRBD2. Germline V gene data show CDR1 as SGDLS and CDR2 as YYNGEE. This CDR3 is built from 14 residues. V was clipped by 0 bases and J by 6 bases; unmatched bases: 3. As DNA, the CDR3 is TGTGCCAGCAGCGTAGACCTAGCGGGAGCCGAGCAGTACTTC. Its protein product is CASSVDLAGAEQYF.

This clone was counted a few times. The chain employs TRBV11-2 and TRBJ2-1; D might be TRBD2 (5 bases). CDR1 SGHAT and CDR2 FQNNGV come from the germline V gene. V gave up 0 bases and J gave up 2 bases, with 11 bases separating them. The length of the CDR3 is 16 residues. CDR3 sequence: CASSLEQRLPYNEQFF. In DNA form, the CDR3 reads TGTGCCAGCAGCTTAGAGCAGCGGCTCCCCTACAATGAGCAGTTCTTC.

The CDR3, as DNA: TGTGCCAGCAGGGTAGACAGCAACTATGGCTACACCTTC. This sequence encodes CASRVDSNYGYTF. The chain joins TRBV7-8 to TRBJ1-2; a weak D match, TRBD1 (5 bases). Germline V gene sequence: CDR1 SGHVS, CDR2 FQNEAQ. This CDR3 region has 13 residues. The V end lost 6 bases, the J end lost 2 bases, and 10 bases lay between the germline ends.

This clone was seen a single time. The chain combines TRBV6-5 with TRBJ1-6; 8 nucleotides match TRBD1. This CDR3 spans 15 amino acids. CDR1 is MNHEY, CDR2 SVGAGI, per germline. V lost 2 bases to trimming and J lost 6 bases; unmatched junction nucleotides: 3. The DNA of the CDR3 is TGTGCCAGCAGTTACAGGACAGGGAGTAATTCACCCCTCCACTTT. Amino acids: CASSYRTGSNSPLHF.

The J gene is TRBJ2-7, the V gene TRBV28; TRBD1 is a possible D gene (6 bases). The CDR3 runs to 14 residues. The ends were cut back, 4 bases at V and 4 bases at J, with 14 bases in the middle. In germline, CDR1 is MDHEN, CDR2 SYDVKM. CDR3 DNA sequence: TGTGCCAGCAGTTCGGGCAGGGGAGCTTACGAGCAGTACTTC. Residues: CASSSGRGAYEQYF.

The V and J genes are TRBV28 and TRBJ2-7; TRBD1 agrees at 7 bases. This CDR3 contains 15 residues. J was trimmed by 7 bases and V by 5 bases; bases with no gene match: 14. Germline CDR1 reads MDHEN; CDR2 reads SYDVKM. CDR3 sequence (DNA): TGTGCCAGCAGTCCACGTGGCCAGGGGGTTGGAGAGCAGTACTTC. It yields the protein CASSPRGQGVGEQYF.

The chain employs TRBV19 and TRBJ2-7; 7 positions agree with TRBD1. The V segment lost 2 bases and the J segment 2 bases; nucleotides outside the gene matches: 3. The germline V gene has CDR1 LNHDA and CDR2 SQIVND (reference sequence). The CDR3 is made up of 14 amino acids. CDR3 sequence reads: CASSIRDSAYEQYF. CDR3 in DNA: TGTGCCAGTAGTATAAGGGACAGCGCCTACGAGCAGTACTTC.

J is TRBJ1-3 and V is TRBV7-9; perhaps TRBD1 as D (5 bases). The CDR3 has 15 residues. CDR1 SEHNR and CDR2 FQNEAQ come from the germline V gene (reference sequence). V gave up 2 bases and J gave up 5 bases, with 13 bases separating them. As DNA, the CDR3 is TGTGCCAGCAGCTTAAACTTGGACACCCGAAACACCATATATTTT. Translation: CASSLNLDTRNTIYF.

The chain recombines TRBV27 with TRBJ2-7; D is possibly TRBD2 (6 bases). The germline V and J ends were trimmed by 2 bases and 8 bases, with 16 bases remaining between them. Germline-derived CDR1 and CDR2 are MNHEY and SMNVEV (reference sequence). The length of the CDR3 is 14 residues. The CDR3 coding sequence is TGTGCCAGCAGTTTAATGCGGGGAGCTAACAAGCAGTACTTC. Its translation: CASSLMRGANKQYF.

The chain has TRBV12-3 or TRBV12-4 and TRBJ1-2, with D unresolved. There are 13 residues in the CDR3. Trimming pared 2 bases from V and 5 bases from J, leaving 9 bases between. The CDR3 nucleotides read TGTGCCAGCAGTTTAAGGCAGGTTTATGGCTACACCTTC. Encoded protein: CASSLRQVYGYTF.

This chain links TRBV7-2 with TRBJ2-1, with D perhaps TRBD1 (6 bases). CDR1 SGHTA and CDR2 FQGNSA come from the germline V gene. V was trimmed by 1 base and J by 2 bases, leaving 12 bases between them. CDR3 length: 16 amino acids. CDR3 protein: CASSLVWGHTYNEQFF. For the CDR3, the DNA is TGTGCCAGCAGCTTAGTATGGGGACACACCTACAATGAGCAGTTCTTC.

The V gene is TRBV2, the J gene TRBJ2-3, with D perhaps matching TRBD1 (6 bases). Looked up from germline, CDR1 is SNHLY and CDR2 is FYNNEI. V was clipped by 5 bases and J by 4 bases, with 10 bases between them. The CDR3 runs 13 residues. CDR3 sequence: CASSTQGSDTQYF. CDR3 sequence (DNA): TGTGCCAGCAGTACTCAGGGGTCAGATACGCAGTATTTT.

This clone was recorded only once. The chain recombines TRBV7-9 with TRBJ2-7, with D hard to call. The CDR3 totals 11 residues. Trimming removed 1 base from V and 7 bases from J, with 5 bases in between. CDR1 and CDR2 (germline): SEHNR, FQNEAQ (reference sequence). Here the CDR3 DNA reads TGTGCCAGCAGCTTAGGTATGGAGCAGTACTTC. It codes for CASSLGMEQYF.

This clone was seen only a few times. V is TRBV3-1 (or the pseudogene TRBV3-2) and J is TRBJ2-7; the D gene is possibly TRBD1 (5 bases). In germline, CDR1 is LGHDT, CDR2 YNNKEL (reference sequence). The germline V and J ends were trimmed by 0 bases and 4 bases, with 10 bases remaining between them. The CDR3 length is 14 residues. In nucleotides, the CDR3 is TGTGCCAGCAGCCAAGAAGGGGCTGGGTACGAGCAGTACTTC. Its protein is CASSQEGAGYEQYF.

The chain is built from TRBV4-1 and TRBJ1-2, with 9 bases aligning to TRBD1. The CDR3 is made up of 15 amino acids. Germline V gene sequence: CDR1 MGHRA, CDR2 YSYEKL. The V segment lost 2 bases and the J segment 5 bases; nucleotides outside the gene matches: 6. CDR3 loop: CASSQPGQGRYGYTF. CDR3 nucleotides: TGCGCCAGCAGCCAACCCGGACAGGGGAGGTATGGCTACACCTTC.

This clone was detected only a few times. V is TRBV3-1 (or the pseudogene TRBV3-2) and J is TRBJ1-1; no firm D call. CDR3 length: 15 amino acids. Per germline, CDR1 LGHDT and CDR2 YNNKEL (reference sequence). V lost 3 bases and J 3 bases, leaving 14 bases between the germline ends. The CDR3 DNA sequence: TGTGCCAGCAGCCACGCGGCCGTCGGGGACACTGAAGCTTTCTTT. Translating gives CASSHAAVGDTEAFF.

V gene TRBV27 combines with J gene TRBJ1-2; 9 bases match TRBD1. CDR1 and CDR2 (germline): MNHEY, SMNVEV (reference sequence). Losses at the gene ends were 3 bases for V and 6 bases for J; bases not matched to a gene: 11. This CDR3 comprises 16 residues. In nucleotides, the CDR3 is TGTGCCAGCAGTTTCACCTGGACAGGGGAGGTCGATGGCTACACCTTC. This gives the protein CASSFTWTGEVDGYTF.

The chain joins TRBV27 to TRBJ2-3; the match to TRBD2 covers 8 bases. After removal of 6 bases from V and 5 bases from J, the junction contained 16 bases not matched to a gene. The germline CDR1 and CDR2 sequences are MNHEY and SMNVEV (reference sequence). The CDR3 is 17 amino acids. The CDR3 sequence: CASRLGTSGSGVDTQYF. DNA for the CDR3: TGTGCCAGCAGGCTAGGAACCAGCGGGAGTGGGGTAGATACGCAGTATTTT.

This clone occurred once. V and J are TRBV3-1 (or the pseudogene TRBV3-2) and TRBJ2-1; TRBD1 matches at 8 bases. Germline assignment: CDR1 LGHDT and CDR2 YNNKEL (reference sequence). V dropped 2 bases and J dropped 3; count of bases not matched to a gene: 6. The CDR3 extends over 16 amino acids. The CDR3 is CASSQNPGGFYNEQFF. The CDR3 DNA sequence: TGTGCCAGCAGCCAAAACCCAGGGGGCTTCTACAATGAGCAGTTCTTC.

The CDR3 DNA is TGCAGCGTGGACAGACTCTCTAGCTATGGCTACACCTTC. Translating it yields CSVDRLSSYGYTF. V is TRBV29-1 and J is TRBJ1-2; TRBD1 is a possible D gene (6 bases). The germline V gene has CDR1 SQVTM and CDR2 ANQGSEA. V dropped 6 bases and J dropped 4 bases, with 15 bases sitting between them. The CDR3 is made up of 13 amino acids.